This T cell receptor (beta chain) originates from a study of Ad26.COV2.S vaccination and SARS-CoV-2 variants (dated by TCRdb to the early 2020s). For context, the study as a whole: Vaccine-arm donors were drawn from COV1001, a multicentre, randomized, double-blind, placebo-controlled phase I-IIa trial of Ad26.COV2.S in healthy adults. Ad26.COV2.S was given intramuscularly at 5x10^10 or 1x10^11 viral particles, as a single shot or as two shots 56 days apart. TCRbeta repertoire sequencing served as the tool for gauging how specific and how broad the SARS-CoV-2-reactive T cell receptors were following Ad26.COV2.S vaccination. A total of around 32 samples were included in the TCR-sequenced set, comprising about 20 Ad26.COV2.S vaccine recipients, 5 placebo recipients and 8 SARS-CoV-2 convalescent individuals. Participants in the trial were split at random into five groups of five each, receiving low-dose or high-dose Ad26.COV2.S once or twice, or else placebo on both occasions. Investigators remained blinded to trial group allocation during experiments and outcome assessment. Overall study results and their limits: Higher spike-specific TCR breadth was observed in Ad26.COV2.S recipients than in placebo recipients (P = 0.0014). According to the authors, total T cell responses may have been underestimated by the TCR breadth and depth analyses. Vaccine and placebo recipients had similar non-spike TCR breadth, a finding consistent with the vaccine containing only spike. The study was not powered for comparison of responses between vaccine doses or regimens. After vaccination, substantial breadth of spike-specific CD8+ and CD4+ T cell responses was reported.

TCRbeta CDR3 regions were sequenced with the immunoSEQ Assay. After extraction, genomic DNA underwent amplification by bias-controlled multiplex PCR, followed by high-throughput sequencing. Turning to the authors' computational methods: To quantify the absolute abundance of each unique TCRbeta CDR3 region, sequences were collapsed and filtered. Usable DNA was measured by amplifying reference genes present in all nucleated cells, and TCRbeta template counts were normalized to that usable DNA to estimate T cell fraction. Repertoire TCRs were annotated as SARS-CoV-2-specific when V gene, CDR3 amino acid sequence and J gene were exactly matched to a known reactive TCR set. The reference SARS-CoV-2 TCR set was derived from MIRA and filtered for enrichment in COVID-19-positive ImmuneCODE repertoires, a step that removed public or cross-reactive TCRs. Using the MIRA antigens, annotated TCRs were further analysed by specific ORF or by position within an ORF. Breadth was defined as the number of annotated unique rearrangements divided by the total number of unique productive rearrangements, and depth was defined as the summed frequency of the annotated unique rearrangements. Two-sided Wilcoxon rank-sum tests were used to compare TCR breadth between groups. TCRdb carries this immuneACCESS record with in-frame sequences only. Its versions omit some clonotypes, under half of them owing to an unresolved V gene in the studies checked, with the rest unexplained. D and trimming come from the DNA, and the V and J calls and clone size come from that table. The sample yields under 250,000 clones; approximately 88% were counted once. Roughly 3% of the sample is held by the ten biggest clonotypes.

Notes on this clone: It has no known antigen specificity. Per-base qualities were not stored, and no clone one base away is much larger.

This sample's treatment or condition label indicates: approximately 18 received Ad26.COV2.S at low or high dose, single or two shots; five or six received placebo; per-sample allocation not given. For vaccine and placebo recipients, the sequenced repertoires came from samples collected on day 63 after the first injection. Between 29 July and 7 August 2020, Cohort 1b enrolled about two dozen adults aged 18-55 years at one site in Boston, USA. Ad26.COV2.S consisted of a replication-incompetent adenovirus type 26 vector by which a prefusion-stabilized SARS-CoV-2 spike protein from the original Wuhan strain was expressed. The TCR sequence derives from a person aged 18-65 years who received the Ad26.COV2.S COVID-19 vaccine or a placebo. The sequenced sample was peripheral blood, obtained in a trial of Ad26.COV2.S vaccine versus placebo.

The DNA sequence reads TGTGCCAGCAGCCCTCGGACGGGGAAAAGTGAGCAGTTCTTC. This sequence encodes CASSPRTGKSEQFF. Recombination connected TRBV3-1 (or the pseudogene TRBV3-2) to TRBJ2-1; TRBD2 is a possible D gene, resting on 5 matching bases. Inclusive of the bounding cysteine and phenylalanine, the CDR3 is 14 residues long. The CDR3 DNA has 42 bases and is translated from base 1. From a lookup of the germline V gene (reference sequence), CDR1 and CDR2 are LGHDT and YNNKEL. V is reduced by 4 bases and J by 9 bases, leaving a spacing of 16 bases between them.